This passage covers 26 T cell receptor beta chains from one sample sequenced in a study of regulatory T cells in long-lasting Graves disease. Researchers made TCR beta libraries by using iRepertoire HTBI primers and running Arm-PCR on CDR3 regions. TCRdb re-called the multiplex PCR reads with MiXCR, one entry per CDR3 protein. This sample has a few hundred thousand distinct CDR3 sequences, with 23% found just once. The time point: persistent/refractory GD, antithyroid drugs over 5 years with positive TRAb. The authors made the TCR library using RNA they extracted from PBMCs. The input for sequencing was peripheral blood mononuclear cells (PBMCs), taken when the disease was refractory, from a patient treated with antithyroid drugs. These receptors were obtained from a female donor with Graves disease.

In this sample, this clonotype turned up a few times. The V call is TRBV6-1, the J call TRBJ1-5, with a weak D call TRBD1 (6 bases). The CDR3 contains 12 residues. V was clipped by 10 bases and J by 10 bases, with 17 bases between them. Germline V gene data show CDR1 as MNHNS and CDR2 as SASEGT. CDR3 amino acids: CATSLLQGPQHF. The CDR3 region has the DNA TGTGCCACTAGCCTTTTACAGGGTCCCCAGCATTTT.

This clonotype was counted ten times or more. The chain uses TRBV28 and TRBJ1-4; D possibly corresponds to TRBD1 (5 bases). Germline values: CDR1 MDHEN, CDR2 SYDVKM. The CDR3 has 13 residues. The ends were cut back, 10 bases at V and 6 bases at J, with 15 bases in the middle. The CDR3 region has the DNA TGTGCCACCCGATCAGGGTGGGATGAAAAACTGTTTTTT. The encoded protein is CATRSGWDEKLFF. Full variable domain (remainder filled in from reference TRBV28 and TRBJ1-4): DVKVTQSSRYLVKRTGEKVFLECVQDMDHENMFWYRQDPGLGLRLIYFSYDVKMKEKGDIPEGYSVSREKKERFSLILESASTNQTSMYLCATRSGWDEKLFFGSGTQLSVL.

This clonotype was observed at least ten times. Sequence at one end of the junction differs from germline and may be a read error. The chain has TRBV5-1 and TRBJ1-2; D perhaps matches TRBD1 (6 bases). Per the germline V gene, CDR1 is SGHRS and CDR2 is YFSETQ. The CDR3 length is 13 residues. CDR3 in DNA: TGTGCCAGCAGCCAAGGGGGGAGCTATGGCTACACCTTC. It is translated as CASSQGGSYGYTF.

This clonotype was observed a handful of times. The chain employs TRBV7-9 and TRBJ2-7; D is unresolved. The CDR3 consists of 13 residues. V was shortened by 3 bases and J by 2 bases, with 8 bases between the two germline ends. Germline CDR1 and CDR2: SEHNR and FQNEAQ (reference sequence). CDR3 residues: CASSFDPTYEQYF. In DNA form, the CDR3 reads TGTGCCAGCAGCTTCGACCCCACCTACGAGCAGTACTTC.

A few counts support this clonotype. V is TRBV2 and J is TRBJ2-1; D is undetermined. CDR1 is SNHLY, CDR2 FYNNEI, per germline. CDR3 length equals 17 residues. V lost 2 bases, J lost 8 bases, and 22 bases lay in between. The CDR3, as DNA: TGTGCCAGCAGTGAAAGGGATCGCGGATATTATCGGCATGAGCAGTTCTTC. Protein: CASSERDRGYYRHEQFF.

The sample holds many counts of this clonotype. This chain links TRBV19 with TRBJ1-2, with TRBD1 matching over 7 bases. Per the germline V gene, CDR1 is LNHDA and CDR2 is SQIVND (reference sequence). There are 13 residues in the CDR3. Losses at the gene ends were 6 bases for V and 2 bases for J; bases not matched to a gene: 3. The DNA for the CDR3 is TGTGCCAGTAGGGACAGGATGAACTATGGCTACACCTTC. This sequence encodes CASRDRMNYGYTF.

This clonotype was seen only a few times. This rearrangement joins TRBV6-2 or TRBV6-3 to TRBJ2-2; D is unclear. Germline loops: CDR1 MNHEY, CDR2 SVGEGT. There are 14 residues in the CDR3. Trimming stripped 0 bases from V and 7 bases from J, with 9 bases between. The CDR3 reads CASSYSPPGGELFF. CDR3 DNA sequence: TGTGCCAGCAGTTACTCTCCCCCAGGCGGGGAGCTGTTTTTT.

CDR3 sequence: CASSLQQAGAFF. CDR3 in DNA: TGTGCCAGCAGTTTACAACAGGCAGGGGCTTTCTTT. The rearrangement uses TRBV28 and TRBJ1-1, with a possible D match to TRBD1 (5 bases). The V and J ends lost 2 bases and 11 bases respectively, with 12 bases between them. CDR3 length equals 12 residues. The germline CDR1 and CDR2 sequences are MDHEN and SYDVKM.

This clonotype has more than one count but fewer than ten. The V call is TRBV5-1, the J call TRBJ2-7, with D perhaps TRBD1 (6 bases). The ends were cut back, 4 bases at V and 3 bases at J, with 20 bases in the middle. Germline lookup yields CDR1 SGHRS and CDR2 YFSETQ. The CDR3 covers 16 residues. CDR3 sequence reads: CASSPSYDRFNYEQYF. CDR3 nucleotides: TGCGCCAGCAGCCCCTCCTATGACAGGTTTAACTACGAGCAGTACTTC.

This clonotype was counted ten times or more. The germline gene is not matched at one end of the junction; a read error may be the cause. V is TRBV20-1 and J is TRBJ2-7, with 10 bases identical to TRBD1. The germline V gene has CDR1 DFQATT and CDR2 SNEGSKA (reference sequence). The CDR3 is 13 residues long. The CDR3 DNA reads TGCAGCGCTAGCCGGGACAGGGGATACGAGCAGTACTTC. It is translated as CSASRDRGYEQYF.

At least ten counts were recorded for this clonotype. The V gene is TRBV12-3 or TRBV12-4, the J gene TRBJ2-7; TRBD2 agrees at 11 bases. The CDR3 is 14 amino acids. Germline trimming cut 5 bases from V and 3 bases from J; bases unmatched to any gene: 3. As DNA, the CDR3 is TGTGCCAGCAGTACCGGGACTAGCGGCTACGAGCAGTACTTC. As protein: CASSTGTSGYEQYF.

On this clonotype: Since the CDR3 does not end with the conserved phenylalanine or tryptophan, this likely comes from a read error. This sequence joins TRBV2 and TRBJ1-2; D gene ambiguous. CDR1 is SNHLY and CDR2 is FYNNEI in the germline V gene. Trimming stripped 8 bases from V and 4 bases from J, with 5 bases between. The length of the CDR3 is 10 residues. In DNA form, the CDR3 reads TGTGCCAGCTCTATCTATGGCTACACCTCC. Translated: CASSIYGYTS.

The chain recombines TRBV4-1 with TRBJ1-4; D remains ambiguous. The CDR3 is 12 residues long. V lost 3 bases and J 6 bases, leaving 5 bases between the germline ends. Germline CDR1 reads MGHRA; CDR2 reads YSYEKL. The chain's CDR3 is CASSQLDEKLFF. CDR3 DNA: TGCGCCAGCAGCCAGTTGGATGAAAAACTGTTTTTT.

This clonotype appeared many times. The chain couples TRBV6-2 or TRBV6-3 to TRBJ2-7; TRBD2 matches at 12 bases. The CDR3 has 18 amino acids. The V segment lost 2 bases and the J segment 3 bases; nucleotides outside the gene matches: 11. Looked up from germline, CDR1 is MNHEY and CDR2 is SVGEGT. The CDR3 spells CASSYPRLAGDFNYEQYF. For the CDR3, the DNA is TGTGCCAGCAGTTACCCCAGACTAGCGGGAGATTTTAACTACGAGCAGTACTTC.

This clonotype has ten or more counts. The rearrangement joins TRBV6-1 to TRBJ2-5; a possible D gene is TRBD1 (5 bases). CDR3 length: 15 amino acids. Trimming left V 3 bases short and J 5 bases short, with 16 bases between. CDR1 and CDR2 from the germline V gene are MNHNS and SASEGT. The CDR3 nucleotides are TGTGCCAGCAGTGAGTCGGCAGGGTTATGGGAGACCCAGTACTTC. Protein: CASSESAGLWETQYF.

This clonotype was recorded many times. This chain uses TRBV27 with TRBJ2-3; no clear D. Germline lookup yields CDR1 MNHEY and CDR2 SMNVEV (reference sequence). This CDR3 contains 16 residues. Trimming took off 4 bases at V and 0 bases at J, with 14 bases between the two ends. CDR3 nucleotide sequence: TGTGCCAGCAGTTCAGGTACCCAGACTAGCACAGATACGCAGTATTTT. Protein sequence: CASSSGTQTSTDTQYF.

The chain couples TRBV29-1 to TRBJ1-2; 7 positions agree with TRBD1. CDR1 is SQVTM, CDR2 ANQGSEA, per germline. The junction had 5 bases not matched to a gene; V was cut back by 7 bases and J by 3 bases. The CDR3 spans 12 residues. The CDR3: CSGRGGDYGYTF. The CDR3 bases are TGCAGCGGGAGAGGGGGCGACTATGGCTACACCTTC.

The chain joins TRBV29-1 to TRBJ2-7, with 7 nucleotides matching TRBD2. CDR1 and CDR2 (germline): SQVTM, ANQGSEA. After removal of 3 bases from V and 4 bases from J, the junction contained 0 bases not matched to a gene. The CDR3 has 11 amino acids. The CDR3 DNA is TGCAGCGTTGAGCGGGGGTACGAGCAGTACTTC. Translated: CSVERGYEQYF.

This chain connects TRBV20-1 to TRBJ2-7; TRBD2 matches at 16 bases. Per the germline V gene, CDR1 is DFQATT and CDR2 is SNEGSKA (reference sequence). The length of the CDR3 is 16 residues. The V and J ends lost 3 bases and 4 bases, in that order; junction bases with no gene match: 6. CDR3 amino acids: CSASAGTSGRAYEQYF. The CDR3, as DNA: TGCAGTGCTAGTGCCGGGACTAGCGGGAGGGCGTACGAGCAGTACTTC.

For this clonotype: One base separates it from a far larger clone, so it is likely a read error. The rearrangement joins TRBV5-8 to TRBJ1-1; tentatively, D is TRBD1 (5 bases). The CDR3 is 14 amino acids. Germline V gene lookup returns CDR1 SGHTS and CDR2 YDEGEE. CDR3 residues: CASNLGRLNTEAFF. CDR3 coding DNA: TGTGCCAGCAACTTGGGACGGCTGAACACTGAAGCTTTCTTT.

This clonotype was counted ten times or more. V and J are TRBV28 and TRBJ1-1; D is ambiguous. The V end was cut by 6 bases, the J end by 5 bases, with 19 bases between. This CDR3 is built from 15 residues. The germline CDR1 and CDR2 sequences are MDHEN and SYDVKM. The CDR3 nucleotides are TGTGCCAGCAGCTCCCGGGAGTTGGCGGGAACTGAAGCTTTCTTT. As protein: CASSSRELAGTEAFF.

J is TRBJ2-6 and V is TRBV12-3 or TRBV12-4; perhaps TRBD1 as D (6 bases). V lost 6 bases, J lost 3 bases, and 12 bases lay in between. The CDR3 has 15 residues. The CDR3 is CASRIQGYGANVLTF. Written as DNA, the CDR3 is TGTGCCAGCAGGATACAGGGTTATGGGGCCAACGTCCTGACTTTC.

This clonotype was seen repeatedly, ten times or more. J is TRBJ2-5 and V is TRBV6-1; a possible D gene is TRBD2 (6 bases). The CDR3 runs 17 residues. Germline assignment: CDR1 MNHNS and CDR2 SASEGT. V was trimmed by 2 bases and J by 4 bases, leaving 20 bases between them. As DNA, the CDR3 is TGTGCCAGCAGTGAACCTCCTGGTAGCGGAGGAGGAGAGACCCAGTACTTC. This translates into CASSEPPGSGGGETQYF.

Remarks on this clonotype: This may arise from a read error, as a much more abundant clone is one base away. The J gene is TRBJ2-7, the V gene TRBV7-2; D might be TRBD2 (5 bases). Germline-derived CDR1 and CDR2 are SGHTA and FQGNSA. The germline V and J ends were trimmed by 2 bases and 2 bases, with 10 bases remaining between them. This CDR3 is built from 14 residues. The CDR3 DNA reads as TGTGCCAGCAGCTTACCGGACTCCGCCTACGAGCAGTACTTC. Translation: CASSLPDSAYEQYF.

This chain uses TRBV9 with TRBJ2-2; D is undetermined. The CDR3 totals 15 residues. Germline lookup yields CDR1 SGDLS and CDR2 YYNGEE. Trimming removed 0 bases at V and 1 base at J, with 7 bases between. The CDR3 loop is CASSVGPLNTGELFF. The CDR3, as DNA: TGTGCCAGCAGCGTAGGACCTCTGAACACCGGGGAGCTGTTTTTT.

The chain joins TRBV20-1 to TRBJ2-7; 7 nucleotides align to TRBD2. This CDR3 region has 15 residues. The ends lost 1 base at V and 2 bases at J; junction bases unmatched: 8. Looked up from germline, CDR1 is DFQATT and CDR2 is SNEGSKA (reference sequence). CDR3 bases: TGCAGTGCTAGAGGGCAGCGGGGCAACACCTACGAGCAGTACTTC. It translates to CSARGQRGNTYEQYF.